These 26 T cell receptor beta chains were sequenced from one sample in a study of blood T cell repertoires in COVID-19. The repertoire was sequenced with immunoSEQ multiplex PCR; TCRdb's copy has only in-frame clones and lacks some. The sample records fewer than 200,000 clones, roughly 80% being singletons. Sequencing was carried out using peripheral blood. These receptors all stem from a woman of 80 years or more with COVID-19, enrolled during active disease.

The rearrangement joins TRBV5-1 to TRBJ2-3; D is unresolved. Germline V gene data show CDR1 as SGHRS and CDR2 as YFSETQ. This CDR3 is 14 amino acids long. Trimming left V 9 bases short and J 0 bases short, with 14 bases between. The CDR3 region has the DNA TGCGCCACCGCATCCCCCACTAGCACAGATACGCAGTATTTT. Amino acids: CATASPTSTDTQYF.

V gene TRBV27 combines with J gene TRBJ2-7; 11 nucleotides align to TRBD1. This CDR3 has 15 amino acids. The J segment lost 4 bases and the V segment lost 5 bases, leaving 7 bases of the junction unmatched. CDR1 and CDR2 from the germline V gene are MNHEY and SMNVEV (reference sequence). CDR3 loop: CASSPRTGGRYEQYF. The CDR3 DNA is TGTGCCAGCAGTCCCCGGACAGGGGGCCGTTACGAGCAGTACTTC.

V is TRBV19 and J is TRBJ1-5; D is perhaps TRBD1 (5 bases). Germline V lookup: CDR1 LNHDA, CDR2 SQIVND (reference sequence). The ends were cut back, 4 bases at V and 0 bases at J, with 19 bases in the middle. The CDR3 loop spans 18 amino acids. CDR3 amino acids: CASSKREGDGLSNQPQHF. The CDR3 coding sequence is TGTGCCAGTAGTAAGAGAGAAGGGGATGGTCTTAGCAATCAGCCCCAGCATTTT.

V and J are TRBV4-2 and TRBJ2-3; maybe TRBD2 (6 bases). Germline CDR1 LGHNA, CDR2 YNFKEQ. The CDR3 is 17 residues long. V lost 0 bases, J lost 5 bases, and 18 bases lay in between. CDR3 region: CASSQDSRETLGDTQYF. The CDR3, as DNA: TGTGCCAGCAGCCAAGACTCCCGGGAGACCCTGGGAGATACGCAGTATTTT.

J is TRBJ2-4 and V is TRBV9; 8 bases are shared with TRBD2. V was clipped by 4 bases and J by 8 bases; unmatched bases: 11. The CDR3 loop spans 15 amino acids. Germline V gene sequence: CDR1 SGDLS, CDR2 YYNGEE. CDR3 bases: TGTGCCAGCAGCCCTGGGGCGGGGGGCCGGGACATTCAGTACTTC. Translation gives CASSPGAGGRDIQYF.

The chain carries TRBV3-1 (or the pseudogene TRBV3-2) and TRBJ2-1; possibly TRBD1 for D (6 bases). The V gene lost 10 bases and the J gene lost 6 bases, with 10 bases spanning the gap. Germline loops: CDR1 LGHDT, CDR2 YNNKEL (reference sequence). This CDR3 contains 11 residues. The CDR3 bases are TGTGCCACGACCAGGGGCAATGAGCAGTTCTTC. This gives the protein CATTRGNEQFF.

This clone was found a few times. The rearrangement links TRBV6-1 to TRBJ2-1; 12 bases line up with TRBD2. Germline V lookup: CDR1 MNHNS, CDR2 SASEGT. V shed 3 bases, J shed 10 bases, and the junction held 10 bases outside the gene matches. The CDR3 spans 16 residues. Written as DNA, the CDR3 is TGTGCCAGCAGTGACCCCAGGACTAGCGGGGTAACCGAGCAGTTCTTC. Protein: CASSDPRTSGVTEQFF.

The rearrangement joins TRBV15 to TRBJ2-3; D perhaps matches TRBD2 (5 bases). The CDR3 extends over 16 amino acids. Trimming cost V 1 base and J 5 bases, with 16 bases left between them. From germline, CDR1 is LNHNV and CDR2 YYDKDF (reference sequence). The CDR3 DNA sequence: TGTGCCACCAGCAGAGTTGCTAGCCAGTTCAGAGATACGCAGTATTTT. This sequence encodes CATSRVASQFRDTQYF.

This rearrangement joins TRBV6-5 to TRBJ2-5; D not certain. V lost 5 bases and J lost 0, with 10 bases in between. The length of the CDR3 is 14 residues. Germline CDR1 reads MNHEY; CDR2 reads SVGAGI. The CDR3 nucleotides read TGTGCCAGCAGTCTCTGGGCAGACCAAGAGACCCAGTACTTC. Translated: CASSLWADQETQYF.

CDR3 sequence reads: CALGGTSGYGYTF. The CDR3 nucleotides read TGTGCTCTCGGGGGGACCTCCGGCTATGGCTACACCTTC. The V and J genes are TRBV6-5 and TRBJ1-2; D perhaps matches TRBD1 (5 bases). Germline V gives CDR1 MNHEY, CDR2 SVGAGI. The CDR3 is 13 amino acids.

Note on this clone: A read error is likely, as this CDR3 ends without the conserved phenylalanine or tryptophan. This chain's CDR3 is CASSRGAGNTIYL. The DNA for the CDR3 is TGTGCCAGCAGTCGGGGGGCTGGAAACACCATATATCTT. This chain connects TRBV28 to TRBJ1-3, with D possibly being TRBD1 (5 bases). The CDR3 has 13 amino acids. Between the trimmed V and J ends, which lost 5 bases and 2 bases, there was a span of 7 bases. Germline V gives CDR1 MDHEN, CDR2 SYDVKM.

A single count supports this clone. This chain connects TRBV7-2 to TRBJ1-5; D uncertain. The CDR3 consists of 15 residues. Germline V CDR1 and CDR2: SGHTA, FQGNSA. V lost 1 base to trimming and J lost 1 base, with 8 bases between them. In DNA form, the CDR3 reads TGTGCCAGCAGCTTAGGTCCGGGGAGCAATCAGCCCCAGCATTTT. Translated, it gives CASSLGPGSNQPQHF.

The chain has TRBV6-5 and TRBJ2-6; D gene ambiguous. CDR3 length: 13 residues. Germline V gene lookup returns CDR1 MNHEY and CDR2 SVGAGI. V gave up 6 bases and J gave up 5 bases, with 8 bases separating them. CDR3 region: CASSQDRANVLTF. The CDR3 DNA follows: TGTGCCAGCAGCCAAGACAGGGCCAACGTCCTGACTTTC.

This chain links TRBV18 with TRBJ2-3; 12 positions match TRBD2. The CDR3 runs 16 residues. With 6 bases clipped from V and 4 bases from J, the junction kept 8 bases outside the gene matches. Germline V gene lookup returns CDR1 KGHSH and CDR2 LQKENI. For the CDR3, the DNA is TGTGCCAGCTCTCCTCTAGCGGGAGGGCCCGCAGATACGCAGTATTTT. Translation: CASSPLAGGPADTQYF.

The chain links TRBV3-1 (or the pseudogene TRBV3-2) to TRBJ1-1; weak D call: TRBD1 (5 bases). V lost 5 bases to trimming and J lost 0 bases, with 13 bases between them. Germline V CDR1 and CDR2: LGHDT, YNNKEL (reference sequence). The CDR3 is made up of 15 amino acids. This CDR3 is CASSYGQNLNTEAFF. Here the CDR3 DNA reads TGTGCCAGCAGCTACGGACAAAACTTGAACACTGAAGCTTTCTTT.

The table lists this clone with a count of one. The J gene is TRBJ1-5, the V gene TRBV27; D remains ambiguous. This CDR3 spans 15 amino acids. Germline V CDR1 and CDR2: MNHEY, SMNVEV (reference sequence). V was clipped by 8 bases and J by 4 bases, with 18 bases between them. The CDR3 DNA follows: TGTGCCAGCGCCAACTCCCCAGGTTCGAATCAGCCCCAGCATTTT. Encoded protein: CASANSPGSNQPQHF.

The J gene is TRBJ1-3, the V gene TRBV19; D may be TRBD1 (6 bases). CDR1 LNHDA and CDR2 SQIVND come from the germline V gene (reference sequence). The V gene lost 9 bases and the J gene lost 3 bases, with 12 bases spanning the gap. The CDR3 is 13 residues long. CDR3 loop: CASQGNRGNTIYF. CDR3 in DNA: TGTGCCAGCCAGGGGAACCGTGGAAACACCATATATTTT.

J is TRBJ2-1 and V is TRBV2; 8 positions match TRBD1. Germline V gives CDR1 SNHLY, CDR2 FYNNEI. The CDR3 covers 13 residues. V lost 6 bases to trimming and J lost 6 bases; unmatched junction nucleotides: 4. CDR3 region: CASSAGTGNEQFF. As DNA, the CDR3 is TGTGCCAGCAGCGCCGGGACAGGCAATGAGCAGTTCTTC.

J is TRBJ2-5 and V is TRBV19, with 7 bases identical to TRBD2. CDR1 and CDR2 (germline): LNHDA, SQIVND (reference sequence). This CDR3 comprises 16 residues. Germline trimming cut 7 bases from V and 2 bases from J; bases unmatched to any gene: 13. The CDR3 DNA is TGTGCCAGTACCCCCCGAGCGGGGAGGGGTCAAGAGACCCAGTACTTC. This gives the protein CASTPRAGRGQETQYF.

Concerning this clone itself: The sample contains more than one DNA sequence encoding this CDR3. The chain couples TRBV11-2 to TRBJ2-3; 12 nucleotides align to TRBD2. CDR1 and CDR2 (germline): SGHAT, FQNNGV. The junction had 3 bases not matched to a gene; V was cut back by 3 bases and J by 2 bases. The CDR3 covers 16 residues. The CDR3 DNA sequence: TGTGCCAGCAGCTTCCCTAGCGGGGGGGCCACAGATACGCAGTATTTT. Its translation is CASSFPSGGATDTQYF.

This chain's CDR3 is CASSQVAGVGTGELFF. The CDR3 nucleotides are TGTGCCAGCAGCCAAGTAGCGGGGGTCGGCACCGGGGAGCTGTTTTTT. The chain couples TRBV3-1 (or the pseudogene TRBV3-2) to TRBJ2-2; TRBD2 aligns across 9 bases. Germline CDR1 is LGHDT and CDR2 is YNNKEL (reference sequence). This CDR3 region has 16 residues. The V segment lost 1 base and the J segment 4 bases; nucleotides outside the gene matches: 4.

This chain connects TRBV3-1 (or the pseudogene TRBV3-2) to TRBJ1-6; the D gene is possibly TRBD1 (6 bases). The CDR3 totals 13 residues. Per germline, CDR1 LGHDT and CDR2 YNNKEL (reference sequence). Trimming took 6 bases from V and 7 from J, leaving 10 bases between them. CDR3 in DNA: TGTGCCAGCAGAACAGGGAACAATTCACCCCTCCACTTT. Translated: CASRTGNNSPLHF.

V is TRBV5-5 and J is TRBJ1-6, with a possible D match to TRBD1 (6 bases). Trimming stripped 7 bases from V and 6 bases from J, with 11 bases between. The CDR3 loop spans 13 amino acids. The germline V gene has CDR1 SGHKS and CDR2 YYEKEE (reference sequence). CDR3 amino acids: CASLGQPNSPLHF. In DNA, the CDR3 is TGTGCCAGCCTTGGACAGCCTAATTCACCCCTCCACTTT.

The V call is TRBV10-1, the J call TRBJ1-1; 11 bases fit TRBD1. The CDR3 consists of 13 residues. V was pared by 6 bases and J by 3 bases, with 0 bases of the junction left unmatched. CDR1 is WNHNN and CDR2 is SYGVQD in the germline V gene (reference sequence). The CDR3 sequence: CASRGQGDTEAFF. CDR3 DNA sequence: TGCGCCAGCAGGGGACAGGGGGACACTGAAGCTTTCTTT.

This sequence joins TRBV7-9 and TRBJ2-2; D unresolved. This CDR3 is 12 amino acids long. Trimming removed 5 bases from V and 7 bases from J, with 8 bases in between. CDR1 is SEHNR, CDR2 FQNEAQ, per germline (reference sequence). CDR3 in amino acids: CASSPAVGELFF. The CDR3 nucleotides are TGTGCCAGCAGCCCCGCGGTCGGGGAGCTGTTTTTT.

This clone was counted between two and nine times. The rearrangement uses TRBV28 and TRBJ2-5, with D possibly being TRBD2 (5 bases). CDR3 length: 13 amino acids. Trimming stripped 8 bases from V and 0 bases from J, with 10 bases between. The V gene's germline CDR1 is MDHEN and CDR2 SYDVKM. The CDR3 region is CASSRLYQETQYF. The DNA of the CDR3 is TGTGCCAGCTCCCGACTATACCAAGAGACCCAGTACTTC.